This T cell receptor (beta chain) was sequenced in a study of T cell responses to AZD1222 COVID-19 vaccine. The germline gives CDR1 SGHTA, CDR2 FQGTGA. Unmatched junction bases numbered 1, after V lost 0 bases and J lost 6 bases. The CDR3 is 15 residues long. Libraries were prepared by immunoSEQ multiplex PCR; TCRdb keeps only in-frame clonotypes and omits some of them. This table holds roughly 140,000 clones, approximately 93% found once. Regarding the study as a whole: At baseline, seropositivity was found in only a handful of AZD1222 recipients. Nearly half of the spike-specific TCRs reportedly recognize variant regions that carry no mutations. Spike-specific TCR breadth rose after two AZD1222 doses, and depth rose as well.

A remark on this clone: What it binds is not known.

The TCR was taken from an adult who had recovered from COVID-19. Sequencing was performed on peripheral blood, taken after recovery from COVID-19. The chain employs TRBV7-3 and TRBJ2-7; 14 bases map to TRBD2. The CDR3 DNA reads as TGTGCCAGCAGCTTAACGACTAGCGGGAGGGGCGAGCAGTACTTC. Translated: CASSLTTSGRGEQYF. The complete variable domain, with remaining parts taken from reference TRBV7-3 and TRBJ2-7, reads GAGVSQTPSNKVTEKGKYVELRCDPISGHTALYWYRQSLGQGPEFLIYFQGTGAADDSGLPNDRFFAVRPEGSVSTLKIQRTERGDSAVYLCASSLTTSGRGEQYFGPGTRLTVT.